The source of this T cell receptor beta chain is a study of cytomegalovirus exposure and HLA in healthy donors. Study results and caveats: Reportedly, cytomegalovirus status was diagnosed with high sensitivity and specificity. Across HLA loci, a later analysis found differing TCR association rates, with DRB1 most and HLA-C fewest. The likely explanation for a cluster of highly shared sequence variants was sequencing artifact. Three chains linked to CMV were shown in vitro to be specific for CMV antigens.

The PCR was carried out with 60 Vbeta primers and 13 Jbeta primers. The method was immunoSEQ multiplex PCR; TCRdb's version includes in-frame clones alone and lacks a portion of them. The sample carries 110,000 or so clones, about four fifths recorded once. The sample holds one count of this clone. As yet, its antigen is unknown. Trimming shortened V by 4 bases and J by 4 bases, and 10 bases separated the two germline ends. Germline V CDR1 and CDR2: SQVTM, ANQGSEA. CDR3 length: 12 amino acids. This clonotype was sampled from a man aged 25 to 40 in good health and CMV-seronegative. This chain joins TRBV29-1 and TRBJ1-2; weak D call: TRBD1 (5 bases). Sequenced: PBMCs. For the CDR3, the DNA is TGCAGCGTTGGGGGGGGAACCTATGGCTACACCTTC. This gives the protein CSVGGGTYGYTF. The complete variable domain, with remaining parts taken from reference TRBV29-1 and TRBJ1-2, reads SAVISQKPSRDICQRGTSLTIQCQVDSQVTMMFWYRQQPGQSLTLIATANQGSEATYESGFVIDKFPISRPNLTFSTLTVSNMSPEDSSIYLCSVGGGTYGYTFGSGTRLTVV.